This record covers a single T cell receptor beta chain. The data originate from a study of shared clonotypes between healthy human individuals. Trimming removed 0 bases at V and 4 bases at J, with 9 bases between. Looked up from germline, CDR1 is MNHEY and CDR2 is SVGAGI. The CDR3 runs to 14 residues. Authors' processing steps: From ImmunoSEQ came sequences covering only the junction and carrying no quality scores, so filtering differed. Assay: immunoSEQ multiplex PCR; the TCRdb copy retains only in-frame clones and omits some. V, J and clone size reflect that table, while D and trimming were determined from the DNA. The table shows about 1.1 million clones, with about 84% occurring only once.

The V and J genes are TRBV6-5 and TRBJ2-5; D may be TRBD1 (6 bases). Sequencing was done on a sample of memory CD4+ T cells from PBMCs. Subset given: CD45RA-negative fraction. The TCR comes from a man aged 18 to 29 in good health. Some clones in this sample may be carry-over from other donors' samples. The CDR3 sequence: CASSYSYRAETQYF. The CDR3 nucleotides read TGTGCCAGCAGTTACTCATACAGGGCAGAGACCCAGTACTTC.